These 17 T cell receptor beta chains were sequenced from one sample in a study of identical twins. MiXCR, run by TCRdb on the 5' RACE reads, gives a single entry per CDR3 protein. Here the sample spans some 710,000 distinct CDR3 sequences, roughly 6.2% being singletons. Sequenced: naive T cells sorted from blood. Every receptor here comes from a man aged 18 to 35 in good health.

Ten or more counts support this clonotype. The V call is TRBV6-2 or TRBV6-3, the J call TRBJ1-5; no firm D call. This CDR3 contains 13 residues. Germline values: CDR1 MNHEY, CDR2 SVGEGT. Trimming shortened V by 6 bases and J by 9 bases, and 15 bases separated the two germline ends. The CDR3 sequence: CASSGPNVGPQHF. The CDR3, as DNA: TGTGCCAGCAGCGGACCGAACGTAGGGCCCCAGCATTTT.

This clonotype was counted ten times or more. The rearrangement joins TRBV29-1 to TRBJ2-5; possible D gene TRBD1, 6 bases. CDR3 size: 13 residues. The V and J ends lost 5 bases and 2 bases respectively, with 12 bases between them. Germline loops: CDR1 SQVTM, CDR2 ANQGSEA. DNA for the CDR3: TGCAGCGTTACACTGGACAGACAAGAGACCCAGTACTTC. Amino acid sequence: CSVTLDRQETQYF. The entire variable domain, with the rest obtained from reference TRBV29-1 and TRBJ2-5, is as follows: SAVISQKPSRDICQRGTSLTIQCQVDSQVTMMFWYRQQPGQSLTLIATANQGSEATYESGFVIDKFPISRPNLTFSTLTVSNMSPEDSSIYLCSVTLDRQETQYFGPGTRLLVL.

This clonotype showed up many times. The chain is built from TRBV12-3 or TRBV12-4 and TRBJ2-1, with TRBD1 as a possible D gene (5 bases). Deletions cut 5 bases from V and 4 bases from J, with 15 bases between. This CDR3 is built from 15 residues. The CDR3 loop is CASSPHLGDYNEQFF. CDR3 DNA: TGTGCCAGCAGTCCCCATTTAGGGGATTACAATGAGCAGTTCTTC.

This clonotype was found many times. CDR3 coding DNA: TGCAGTGCTAGTCAGGACGCCCAATATGACCAGTACTTC. Protein: CSASQDAQYDQYF. The chain couples TRBV20-1 to TRBJ2-5; D unresolved. This CDR3 is 13 amino acids long. V lost 3 bases and J lost 10, with 18 bases in between. Germline CDR1 DFQATT, CDR2 SNEGSKA (reference sequence).

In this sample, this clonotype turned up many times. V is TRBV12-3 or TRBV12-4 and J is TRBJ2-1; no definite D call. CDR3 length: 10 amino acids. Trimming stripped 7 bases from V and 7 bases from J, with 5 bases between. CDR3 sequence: CASTGNEQFF. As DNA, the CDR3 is TGTGCCAGCACCGGTAATGAGCAGTTCTTC.

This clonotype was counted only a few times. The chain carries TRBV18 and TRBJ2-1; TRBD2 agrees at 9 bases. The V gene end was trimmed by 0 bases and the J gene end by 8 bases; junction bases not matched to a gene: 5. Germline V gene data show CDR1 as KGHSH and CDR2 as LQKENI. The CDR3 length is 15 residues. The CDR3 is CASSPPNGGGDEQFF. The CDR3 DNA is TGTGCCAGCTCACCACCCAACGGCGGGGGGGATGAGCAGTTCTTC.

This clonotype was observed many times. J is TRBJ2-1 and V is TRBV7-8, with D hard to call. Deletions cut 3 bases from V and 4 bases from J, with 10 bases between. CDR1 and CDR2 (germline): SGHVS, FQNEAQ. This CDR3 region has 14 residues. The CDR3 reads CASSLSEKYNEQFF. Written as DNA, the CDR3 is TGTGCCAGCAGCTTGAGCGAGAAATACAATGAGCAGTTCTTC.

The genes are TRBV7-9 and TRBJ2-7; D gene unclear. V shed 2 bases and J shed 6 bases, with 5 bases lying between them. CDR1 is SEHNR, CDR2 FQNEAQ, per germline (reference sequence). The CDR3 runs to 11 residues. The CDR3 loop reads CASSLYGEQYV. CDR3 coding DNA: TGTGCCAGCAGCTTATACGGCGAGCAGTACGTC.

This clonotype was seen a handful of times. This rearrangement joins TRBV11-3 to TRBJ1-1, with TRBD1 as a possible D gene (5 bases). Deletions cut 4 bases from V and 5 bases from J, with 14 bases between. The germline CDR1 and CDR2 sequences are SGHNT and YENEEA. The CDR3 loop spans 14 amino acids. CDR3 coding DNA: TGTGCCAGCAGCTCCAGCGCGGGGCGGACTGAAGCTTTCTTT. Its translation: CASSSSAGRTEAFF.

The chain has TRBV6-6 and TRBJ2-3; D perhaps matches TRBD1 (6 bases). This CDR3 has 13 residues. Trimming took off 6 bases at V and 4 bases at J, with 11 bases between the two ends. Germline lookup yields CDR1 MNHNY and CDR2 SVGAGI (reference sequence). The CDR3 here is CASRHQGSDTQYF. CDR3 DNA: TGTGCCAGCAGGCATCAGGGGTCAGATACGCAGTATTTT.

CDR3 bases: TGTGCCAGCAGTCTCATGGACAGACAAGAGACCCAGTACTTC. Translation gives CASSLMDRQETQYF. This rearrangement joins TRBV14 to TRBJ2-5; the D gene is possibly TRBD1 (6 bases). Trimming took 6 bases from V and 2 from J, leaving 13 bases between them. The CDR3 runs 14 residues. Germline V gives CDR1 SGHDN, CDR2 FVKESK.

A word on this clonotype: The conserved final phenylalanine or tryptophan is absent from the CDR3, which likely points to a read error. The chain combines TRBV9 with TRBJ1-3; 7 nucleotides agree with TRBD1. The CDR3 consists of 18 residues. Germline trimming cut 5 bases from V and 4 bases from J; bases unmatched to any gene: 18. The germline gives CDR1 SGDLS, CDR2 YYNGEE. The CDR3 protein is CASSVTPTGRRVGNTIYY. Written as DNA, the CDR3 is TGTGCCAGCAGTGTGACTCCGACAGGGAGGAGAGTAGGAAACACCATATATTAT.

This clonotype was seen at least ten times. The CDR3 here is CASSLIRAEAFF. CDR3 DNA sequence: TGTGCCAGCAGCCTGATTCGGGCTGAAGCTTTCTTT. The rearrangement links TRBV9 to TRBJ1-1; D gene ambiguous. The CDR3 loop spans 12 amino acids. Germline-derived CDR1 and CDR2 are SGDLS and YYNGEE. V was clipped by 4 bases and J by 6 bases, with 10 bases between them.

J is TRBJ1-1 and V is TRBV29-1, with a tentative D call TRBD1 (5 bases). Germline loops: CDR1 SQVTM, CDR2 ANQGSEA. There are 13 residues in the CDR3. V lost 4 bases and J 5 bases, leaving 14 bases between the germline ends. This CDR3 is CSVGLGPGTEAFF. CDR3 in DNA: TGCAGCGTTGGACTGGGTCCAGGGACTGAAGCTTTCTTT.

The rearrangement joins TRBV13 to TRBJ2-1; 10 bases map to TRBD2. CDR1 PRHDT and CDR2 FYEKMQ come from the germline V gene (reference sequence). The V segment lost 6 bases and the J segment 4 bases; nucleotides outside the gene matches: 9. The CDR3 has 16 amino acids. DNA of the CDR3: TGTGCCAGCAGATTCAATCTAGCGGGAGTTTACAATGAGCAGTTCTTC. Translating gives CASRFNLAGVYNEQFF.

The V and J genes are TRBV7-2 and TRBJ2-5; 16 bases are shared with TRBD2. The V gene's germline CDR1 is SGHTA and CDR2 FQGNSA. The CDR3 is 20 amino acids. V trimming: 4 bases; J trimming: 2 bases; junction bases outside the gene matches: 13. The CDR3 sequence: CASSSASGTSGRGLQETQYF. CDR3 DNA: TGTGCCAGCAGCTCAGCCTCCGGGACTAGCGGGAGGGGACTACAAGAGACCCAGTACTTC. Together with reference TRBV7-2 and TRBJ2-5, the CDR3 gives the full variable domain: GAGVSQSPSNKVTEKGKDVELRCDPISGHTALYWYRQSLGQGLEFLIYFQGNSAPDKSGLPSDRFSAERTGGSVSTLTIQRTQQEDSAVYLCASSSASGTSGRGLQETQYFGPGTRLLVL.

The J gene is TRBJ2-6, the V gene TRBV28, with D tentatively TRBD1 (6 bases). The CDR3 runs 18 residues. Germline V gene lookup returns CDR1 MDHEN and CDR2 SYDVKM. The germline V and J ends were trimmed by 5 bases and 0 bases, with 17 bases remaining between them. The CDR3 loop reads CASSPRQVGDSGANVLTF. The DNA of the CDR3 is TGTGCCAGCAGTCCCCGACAGGTCGGGGACTCTGGGGCCAACGTCCTGACTTTC.